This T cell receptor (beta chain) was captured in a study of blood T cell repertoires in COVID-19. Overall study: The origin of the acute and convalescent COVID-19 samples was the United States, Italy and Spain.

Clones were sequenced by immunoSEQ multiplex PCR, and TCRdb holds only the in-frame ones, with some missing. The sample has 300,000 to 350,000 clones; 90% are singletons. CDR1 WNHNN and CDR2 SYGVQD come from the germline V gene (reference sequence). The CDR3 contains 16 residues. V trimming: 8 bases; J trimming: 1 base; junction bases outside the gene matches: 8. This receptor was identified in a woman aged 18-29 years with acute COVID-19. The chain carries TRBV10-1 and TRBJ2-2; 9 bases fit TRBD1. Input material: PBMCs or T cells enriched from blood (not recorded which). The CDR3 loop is CASANGTGWNTGELFF. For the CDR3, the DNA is TGCGCCAGCGCAAACGGGACAGGGTGGAACACCGGGGAGCTGTTTTTT.